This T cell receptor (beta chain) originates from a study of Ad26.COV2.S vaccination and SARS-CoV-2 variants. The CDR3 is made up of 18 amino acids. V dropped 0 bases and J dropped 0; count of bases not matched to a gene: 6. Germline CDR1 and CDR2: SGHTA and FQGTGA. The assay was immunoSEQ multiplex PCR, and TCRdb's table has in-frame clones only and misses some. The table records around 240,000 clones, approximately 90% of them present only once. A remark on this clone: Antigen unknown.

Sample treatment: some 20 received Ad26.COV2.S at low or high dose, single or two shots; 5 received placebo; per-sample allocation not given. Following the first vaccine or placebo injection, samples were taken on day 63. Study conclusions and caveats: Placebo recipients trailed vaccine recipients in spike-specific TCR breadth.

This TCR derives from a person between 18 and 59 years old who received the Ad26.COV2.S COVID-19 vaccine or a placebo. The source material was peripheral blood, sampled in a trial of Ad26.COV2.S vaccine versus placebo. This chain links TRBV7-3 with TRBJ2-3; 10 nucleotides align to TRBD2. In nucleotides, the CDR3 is TGTGCCAGCAGCTTAACCCCGGGACTAGCGTCTAGCACAGATACGCAGTATTTT. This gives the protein CASSLTPGLASSTDTQYF.